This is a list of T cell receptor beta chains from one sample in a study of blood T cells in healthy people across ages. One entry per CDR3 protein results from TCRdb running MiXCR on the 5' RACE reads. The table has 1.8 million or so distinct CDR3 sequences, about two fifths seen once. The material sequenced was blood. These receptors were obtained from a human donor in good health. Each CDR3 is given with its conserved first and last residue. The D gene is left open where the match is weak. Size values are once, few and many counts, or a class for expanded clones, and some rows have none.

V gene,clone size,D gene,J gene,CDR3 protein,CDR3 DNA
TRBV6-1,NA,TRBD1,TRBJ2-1,CASSGRGQGRRGNEQFF,TGTGCCAGCAGCGGAAGGGGACAGGGCCGACGGGGCAATGAGCAGTTCTTC
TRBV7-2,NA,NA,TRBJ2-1,CASSLVAVKGMAVSYEQFF,TGTGCCAGCAGCTTAGTAGCGGTTAAGGGTATGGCGGTCTCCTACGAGCAGTTCTTC
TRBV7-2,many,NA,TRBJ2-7,CASSYDGPYEQYF,TGTGCCAGCAGTTACGACGGCCCCTACGAGCAGTACTTC
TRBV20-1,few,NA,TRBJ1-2,CSARAPGSPNYGYTF,TGCAGTGCTAGAGCGCCCGGGAGCCCTAACTATGGCTACACCTTC
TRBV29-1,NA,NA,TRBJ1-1,CSVEYTGRRRTEAFF,TGCAGCGTTGAATATACAGGACGGAGGAGGACTGAAGCTTTCTTT
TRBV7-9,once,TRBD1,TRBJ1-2,CASSRDRGANHGYTF,TGTGCCAGCTCCCGAGACAGGGGGGCTAACCATGGCTACACCTTC
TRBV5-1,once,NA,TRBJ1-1,CASSLDSLRSILMNTEAFF,TGCGCCAGCAGCTTGGACAGTCTAAGGTCGATACTCATGAACACTGAAGCTTTCTTT
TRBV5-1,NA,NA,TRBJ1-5,CASSFRPEEPQHF,TGCGCCAGCAGCTTTCGACCCGAGGAACCCCAGCATTTT
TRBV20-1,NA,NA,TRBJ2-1,CSARDWGAIYNEQFF,TGCAGTGCTAGAGATTGGGGGGCGATCTACAATGAGCAGTTCTTC
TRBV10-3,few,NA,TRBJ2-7,CAISGMSGPFYEQYF,TGTGCCATCAGTGGGATGTCGGGGCCTTTCTACGAGCAGTACTTC
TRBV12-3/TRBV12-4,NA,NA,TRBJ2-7,CASSYRYSYEQYF,TGTGCCAGCAGTTACCGTTATAGCTACGAGCAGTACTTC
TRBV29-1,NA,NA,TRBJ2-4,CSGSWYGNIQYF,TGCAGCGGGTCGTGGTATGGAAACATTCAGTACTTC
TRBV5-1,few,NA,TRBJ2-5,CASSIAYTTIQYF,TGCGCCAGCAGCATCGCCTACACGACTATCCAGTACTTC
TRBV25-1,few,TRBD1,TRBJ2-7,CASNRGPYEQYF,TGTGCCAGCAACAGGGGGCCCTACGAGCAGTACTTC
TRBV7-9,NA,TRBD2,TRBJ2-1,CASSDQLAESYNEQFF,TGTGCCAGCAGCGACCAACTAGCGGAATCCTACAATGAGCAGTTCTTC
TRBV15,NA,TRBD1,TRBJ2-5,CATSGRDSQETQYF,TGTGCCACCAGCGGCAGGGACAGCCAAGAGACCCAGTACTTC
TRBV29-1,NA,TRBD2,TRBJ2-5,CSVEIAGVKTQYF,TGCAGCGTTGAAATCGCGGGGGTAAAGACCCAGTACTTC
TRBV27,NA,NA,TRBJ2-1,CASTLSMGGYEQFF,TGTGCCAGCACTCTGTCCATGGGGGGCTACGAGCAGTTCTTC
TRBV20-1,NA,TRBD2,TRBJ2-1,CSAILAGGPTSYNEQFF,TGCAGTGCCATTCTAGCGGGGGGACCTACCTCCTACAATGAGCAGTTCTTC
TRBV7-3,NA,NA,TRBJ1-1,CASSLVPGQVPKEAFF,TGTGCCAGCAGCTTAGTTCCGGGACAAGTTCCTAAAGAAGCTTTCTTT
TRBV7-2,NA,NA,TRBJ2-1,CASSLPSGQGLWDEQFF,TGTGCCAGCAGCTTACCTTCAGGGCAGGGGCTCTGGGATGAGCAGTTCTTC
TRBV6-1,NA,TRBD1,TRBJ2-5,CASSWDRAPQETQYF,TGTGCCAGCAGCTGGGACAGGGCACCCCAAGAGACCCAGTACTTC
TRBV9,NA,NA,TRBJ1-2,CASTGGRSYGYTF,TGTGCCAGCACCGGGGGGCGGAGCTATGGCTACACCTTC
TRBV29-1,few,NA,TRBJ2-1,CSVARDSYNEQFF,TGCAGCGTCGCTAGAGACTCCTACAATGAGCAGTTCTTC
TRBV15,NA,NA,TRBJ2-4,CATADSLGVGEQYF,TGTGCCACTGCGGACTCTCTAGGAGTTGGTGAGCAGTACTTC